Shown below are 23 T cell receptor beta chains from a single sample sequenced in a study of graft-versus-host responses after intestinal transplantation. The assay was immunoSEQ multiplex PCR, and TCRdb's table has in-frame clones only and misses some. The sample consists of tens of thousands of clones, around 92% of them appearing once. Their antigens are not known. This specimen was unstimulated CD4+ T cells sorted from spleen or lymph node cells, taken before intestinal transplant. These TCRs come from a human donor who received an intestinal transplant.

The chain recombines TRBV5-4 with TRBJ2-5, with D unresolved. The CDR3 length is 14 residues. The V and J ends lost 0 bases and 2 bases respectively, with 8 bases between them. Germline CDR1 and CDR2: SGHNT and YYREEE (reference sequence). This CDR3 is CASSLAGRQETQYF. As DNA, the CDR3 is TGTGCCAGCAGCTTGGCGGGTAGACAAGAGACCCAGTACTTC.

V is TRBV23-1 and J is TRBJ1-5; a possible D gene is TRBD1 (5 bases). TRBV23-1 is an ORF for which the function is uncertain. The CDR3 totals 16 residues. V was clipped by 0 bases and J by 1 base, with 10 bases between them. CDR3 nucleotide sequence: TGCGCCAGCAGTCAATCGGGCAGGGTGAGCAATCAGCCCCAGCATTTT. Its translation is CASSQSGRVSNQPQHF.

The V call is TRBV27, the J call TRBJ2-2, with a possible D match to TRBD1 (5 bases). The CDR3 extends over 15 amino acids. Deletions cut 2 bases from V and 3 bases from J, with 10 bases between. Germline CDR1 is MNHEY and CDR2 is SMNVEV (reference sequence). CDR3 residues: CASSLARRDTGELFF. CDR3 nucleotide sequence: TGTGCCAGCAGTTTAGCCCGCAGGGACACCGGGGAGCTGTTTTTT.

The chain carries TRBV6-1 and TRBJ1-1; TRBD1 is a possible D gene (5 bases). The germline gives CDR1 MNHNS, CDR2 SASEGT. The CDR3 contains 15 residues. Trimming took off 5 bases at V and 2 bases at J, with 15 bases between the two ends. The CDR3 sequence: CASSTAGPINTEAFF. CDR3 in DNA: TGTGCCAGCAGTACGGCAGGGCCGATTAACACTGAAGCTTTCTTT.

V and J are TRBV5-5 and TRBJ1-6, with 7 bases matching TRBD1. CDR3 length equals 15 residues. J was trimmed by 2 bases and V by 3 bases; bases with no gene match: 2. The germline V gene has CDR1 SGHKS and CDR2 YYEKEE (reference sequence). CDR3 DNA: TGTGCCAGCAGCTCGACAGGGACCTATAATTCACCCCTCCACTTT. Translated: CASSSTGTYNSPLHF.

This rearrangement joins TRBV7-2 to TRBJ2-7; 9 positions agree with TRBD1. The CDR3 covers 16 residues. Looked up from germline, CDR1 is SGHTA and CDR2 is FQGNSA. V gave up 1 base and J gave up 0 bases; unmatched junction bases: 4. The CDR3 region is CASSLVGQGSSYEQYF. CDR3 bases: TGTGCCAGCAGCTTAGTTGGACAGGGGAGCTCCTACGAGCAGTACTTC.

A few counts support this clone. This chain joins TRBV18 and TRBJ2-7; 7 bases map to TRBD1. The germline V gene encodes CDR1 KGHSH and CDR2 LQKENI. This CDR3 is 13 amino acids long. The ends lost 3 bases at V and 4 bases at J; junction bases unmatched: 3. CDR3 nucleotide sequence: TGTGCCAGCTCACCCCGGGACAGTTACGAGCAGTACTTC. Translation: CASSPRDSYEQYF.

The chain joins TRBV6-5 to TRBJ2-7; maybe TRBD1 (6 bases). The germline gives CDR1 MNHEY, CDR2 SVGAGI. CDR3 length: 14 residues. V lost 5 bases and J 3 bases, leaving 14 bases between the germline ends. Here the CDR3 reads CASSPGTHGYEQYF. CDR3 nucleotides: TGTGCCAGCAGTCCCGGGACACACGGCTACGAGCAGTACTTC.

This chain links TRBV7-2 with TRBJ2-3; TRBD1 matches 9 bases. V shed 5 bases, J shed 12 bases, and the junction held 3 bases outside the gene matches. The germline V gene encodes CDR1 SGHTA and CDR2 FQGNSA. This CDR3 contains 11 residues. Written as DNA, the CDR3 is TGTGCCAGCAGCCAGGGACAGGGTCAGTATTTT. This translates into CASSQGQGQYF.

The chain uses TRBV4-1 and TRBJ1-5, with D possibly being TRBD1 (5 bases). The V end lost 0 bases, the J end lost 3 bases, and 9 bases lay between the germline ends. CDR1 is MGHRA, CDR2 YSYEKL, per germline. The CDR3 covers 15 residues. CDR3 region: CASSQEDISNQPQHF. DNA of the CDR3: TGCGCCAGCAGCCAAGAGGACATATCCAATCAGCCCCAGCATTTT.

V usage is TRBV6-1 and J usage is TRBJ1-1, with D possibly TRBD1 on 6 matching bases. CDR3 length: 13 residues. Deletions cut 10 bases from V and 2 bases from J, with 14 bases between. CDR1 MNHNS and CDR2 SASEGT come from the germline V gene. The CDR3 here is CAIVQQGNTEAFF. In DNA, the CDR3 is TGTGCCATTGTTCAACAGGGAAACACTGAAGCTTTCTTT.

The J gene is TRBJ2-7, the V gene TRBV7-2; 9 bases are shared with TRBD2. CDR1 SGHTA and CDR2 FQGNSA come from the germline V gene. Trimming at V came to 1 base and at J to 2 bases, leaving 9 bases not matched to a gene. CDR3 length equals 17 residues. Here the CDR3 reads CASSLDGLAGPTYEQYF. CDR3 DNA sequence: TGTGCCAGCAGCTTAGACGGGCTAGCGGGGCCGACCTACGAGCAGTACTTC.

In this sample, this clone turned up once. The genes are TRBV30 and TRBJ2-5; perhaps TRBD2 as D (5 bases). Germline V CDR1 and CDR2: GTSNPN, SVGIG (reference sequence). Trimming took off 3 bases at V and 5 bases at J, with 16 bases between the two ends. The CDR3 consists of 14 residues. This CDR3 is CAWSSPPGYETQYF. CDR3 in DNA: TGTGCCTGGAGCTCCCCCCCGGGGTACGAGACCCAGTACTTC. Full variable domain (remainder filled in from reference TRBV30 and TRBJ2-5): SQTIHQWPATLVQPVGSPLSLECTVEGTSNPNLYWYRQAAGRGLQLLFYSVGIGQISSEVPQNLSASRPQDRQFILSSKKLLLSDSGFYLCAWSSPPGYETQYFGPGTRLLVL.

This sequence joins TRBV30 and TRBJ1-5, with 7 positions matching TRBD1. Germline CDR1 is GTSNPN and CDR2 is SVGIG (reference sequence). With 3 bases clipped from V and 7 bases from J, the junction kept 6 bases outside the gene matches. The CDR3 has 13 amino acids. CDR3 loop: CAWSVGGRQPQHF. In nucleotides, the CDR3 is TGTGCCTGGAGCGTAGGGGGCCGGCAGCCCCAGCATTTT. The full variable domain, its missing parts supplied by reference TRBV30 and TRBJ1-5, is SQTIHQWPATLVQPVGSPLSLECTVEGTSNPNLYWYRQAAGRGLQLLFYSVGIGQISSEVPQNLSASRPQDRQFILSSKKLLLSDSGFYLCAWSVGGRQPQHFGDGTRLSIL.

The J gene is TRBJ1-1, the V gene TRBV29-1; D is uncertain. This CDR3 spans 13 amino acids. Trimming removed 3 bases from V and 1 base from J, with 9 bases in between. Per germline, CDR1 SQVTM and CDR2 ANQGSEA. The CDR3 spells CSVDNGENTEAFF. The CDR3, as DNA: TGCAGCGTTGATAACGGGGAGAACACTGAAGCTTTCTTT.

This rearrangement joins TRBV9 to TRBJ2-1; 8 nucleotides line up with TRBD2. The CDR3 is made up of 14 amino acids. Germline CDR1 SGDLS, CDR2 YYNGEE. V lost 2 bases and J lost 8; bases outside the gene matches: 6. The CDR3 DNA follows: TGTGCCAGCAGCGTTGGAGCGGGGGTCCATGAGCAGTTCTTC. As protein: CASSVGAGVHEQFF.

The chain carries TRBV30 and TRBJ2-5; 11 bases line up with TRBD2. The CDR3 contains 16 residues. Germline V lookup: CDR1 GTSNPN, CDR2 SVGIG (reference sequence). V lost 4 bases to trimming and J lost 3 bases; unmatched junction nucleotides: 10. For the CDR3, the DNA is TGTGCCTGGAATAGCGGGGGGGCCGGGTCAAAAGAGACCCAGTACTTC. Protein: CAWNSGGAGSKETQYF.

The CDR3 loop is CASSLGQGNSPLHF. CDR3 nucleotide sequence: TGTGCCAGCAGCTTGGGACAGGGGAACTCACCCCTCCACTTT. V and J are TRBV11-1 and TRBJ1-6; 10 bases align to TRBD1. The germline gives CDR1 SGHAT, CDR2 FQDESV (reference sequence). J gave up 10 bases and V 3 bases, and 3 bases lay outside the gene matches. The CDR3 consists of 14 residues.

The rearrangement joins TRBV11-2 to TRBJ1-2; D uncertain. Germline CDR1 is SGHAT and CDR2 is FQNNGV. Trimming cost V 2 bases and J 4 bases, with 11 bases left between them. The CDR3 is 14 amino acids. CDR3 nucleotide sequence: TGTGCCAGCAGCTTAAGCGGGCAGCTCTATGGCTACACCTTC. Translating gives CASSLSGQLYGYTF.

The chain carries TRBV19 and TRBJ2-7; D might be TRBD2 (7 bases). This CDR3 contains 14 residues. Germline lookup yields CDR1 LNHDA and CDR2 SQIVND (reference sequence). V lost 9 bases to trimming and J lost 1 base, with 16 bases between them. CDR3 DNA sequence: TGTGCCAGCAGGCGGGGAGGGGGATCCTACGAGCAGTACTTC. Translated: CASRRGGGSYEQYF.

The V and J genes are TRBV5-1 and TRBJ1-4; D gene unclear. CDR1 is SGHRS and CDR2 is YFSETQ in the germline V gene. With 0 bases removed from V and 6 bases from J, the gap between germline ends came to 12 bases. The CDR3 covers 15 residues. CDR3 nucleotides: TGCGCCAGCAGCTTGGCGGGTTTGAGGGATGAAAAACTGTTTTTT. Translating it yields CASSLAGLRDEKLFF.

This clone was seen just once. The chain employs TRBV20-1 and TRBJ2-3; tentatively, D is TRBD2 (5 bases). V was pared by 5 bases and J by 5 bases, with 5 bases between. Per germline, CDR1 DFQATT and CDR2 SNEGSKA (reference sequence). The length of the CDR3 is 10 residues. CDR3 region: CSAGLDTQYF. For the CDR3, the DNA is TGCAGTGCTGGACTAGATACGCAGTATTTT.

J is TRBJ1-6 and V is TRBV7-9; the match to TRBD1 covers 10 bases. Germline CDR1 SEHNR, CDR2 FQNEAQ (reference sequence). The CDR3 is made up of 18 amino acids. Trimming removed 8 bases from V and 8 bases from J; junction bases left unmatched: 18. The CDR3 DNA is TGTGCCAGCTCAAATGTTGACAGGGGGCGCGACACGGATTCACCCCTCCACTTT. It yields the protein CASSNVDRGRDTDSPLHF.